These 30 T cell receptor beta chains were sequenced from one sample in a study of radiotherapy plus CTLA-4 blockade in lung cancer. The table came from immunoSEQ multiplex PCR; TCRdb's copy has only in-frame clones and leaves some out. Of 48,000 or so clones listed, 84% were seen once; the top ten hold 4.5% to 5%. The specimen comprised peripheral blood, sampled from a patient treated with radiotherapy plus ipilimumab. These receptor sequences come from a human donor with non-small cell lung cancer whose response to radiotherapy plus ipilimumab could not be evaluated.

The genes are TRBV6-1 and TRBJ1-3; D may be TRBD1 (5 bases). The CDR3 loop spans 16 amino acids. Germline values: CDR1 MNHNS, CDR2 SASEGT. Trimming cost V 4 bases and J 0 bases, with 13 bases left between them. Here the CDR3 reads CASSGLGRDSGNTIYF. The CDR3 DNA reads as TGTGCCAGCAGTGGATTGGGGCGGGACTCTGGAAACACCATATATTTT.

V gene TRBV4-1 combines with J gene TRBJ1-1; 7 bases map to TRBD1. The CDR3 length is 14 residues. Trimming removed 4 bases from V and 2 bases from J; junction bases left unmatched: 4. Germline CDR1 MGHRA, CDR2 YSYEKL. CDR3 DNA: TGCGCCAGCAGCCTGGGACAGACCAACACTGAAGCTTTCTTT. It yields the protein CASSLGQTNTEAFF.

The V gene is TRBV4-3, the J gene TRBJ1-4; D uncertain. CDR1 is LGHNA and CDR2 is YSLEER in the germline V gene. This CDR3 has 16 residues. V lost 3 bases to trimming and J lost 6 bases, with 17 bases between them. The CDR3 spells CASSHGREAADEKLFF. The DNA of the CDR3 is TGCGCCAGCAGCCACGGAAGAGAGGCGGCAGATGAAAAACTGTTTTTT.

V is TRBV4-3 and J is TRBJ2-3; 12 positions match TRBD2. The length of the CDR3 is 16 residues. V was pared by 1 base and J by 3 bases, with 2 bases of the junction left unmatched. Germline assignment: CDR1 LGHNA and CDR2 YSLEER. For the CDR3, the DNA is TGCGCCAGCAGCCAAGGACTAGCGGGAGTAACAGATACGCAGTATTTT. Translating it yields CASSQGLAGVTDTQYF.

The CDR3 DNA is TGTGCCAGCAGTGCCGGTGGGGGGGGGATGAGGACTGAAGCTTTCTTT. Its translation: CASSAGGGGMRTEAFF. The V and J genes are TRBV25-1 and TRBJ1-1, with a weak D call TRBD1 (5 bases). Trimming took off 4 bases at V and 5 bases at J, with 20 bases between the two ends. Germline V gene lookup returns CDR1 MGHDK and CDR2 SYGVNS. This CDR3 spans 16 amino acids.

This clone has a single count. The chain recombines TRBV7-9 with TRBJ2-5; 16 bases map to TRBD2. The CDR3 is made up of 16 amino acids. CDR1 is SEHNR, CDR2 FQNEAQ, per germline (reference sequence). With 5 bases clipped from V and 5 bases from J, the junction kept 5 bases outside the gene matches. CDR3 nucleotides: TGTGCCAGCAGCGGGACTAGCGGGAGGGTTTGGGAGACCCAGTACTTC. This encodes CASSGTSGRVWETQYF.

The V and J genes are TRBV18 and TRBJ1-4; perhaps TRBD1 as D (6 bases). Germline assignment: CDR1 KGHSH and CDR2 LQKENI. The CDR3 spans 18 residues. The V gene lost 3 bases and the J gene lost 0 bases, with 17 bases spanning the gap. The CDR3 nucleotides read TGTGCCAGCTCACCGGGCCGAGGGGGAAAGGCAACTAATGAAAAACTGTTTTTT. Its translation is CASSPGRGGKATNEKLFF.

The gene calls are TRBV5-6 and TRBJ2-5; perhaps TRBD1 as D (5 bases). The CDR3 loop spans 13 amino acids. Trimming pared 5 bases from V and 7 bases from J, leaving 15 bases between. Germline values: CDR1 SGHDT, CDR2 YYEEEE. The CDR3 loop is CASRATGSSTQYF. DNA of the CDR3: TGTGCCAGCAGAGCTACAGGCTCTTCGACCCAGTACTTC.

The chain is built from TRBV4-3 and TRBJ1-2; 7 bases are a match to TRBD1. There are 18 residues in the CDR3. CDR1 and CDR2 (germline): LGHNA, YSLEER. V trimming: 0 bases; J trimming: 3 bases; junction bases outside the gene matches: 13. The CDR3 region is CASSQEPLQGTGDYGYTF. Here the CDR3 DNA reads TGCGCCAGCAGCCAAGAACCATTACAGGGCACAGGGGACTATGGCTACACCTTC.

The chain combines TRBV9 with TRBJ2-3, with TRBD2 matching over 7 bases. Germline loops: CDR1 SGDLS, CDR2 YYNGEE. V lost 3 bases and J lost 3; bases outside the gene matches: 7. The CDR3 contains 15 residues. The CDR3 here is CASSAGRRDTDTQYF. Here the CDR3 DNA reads TGTGCCAGCAGCGCCGGGAGGCGAGATACAGATACGCAGTATTTT.

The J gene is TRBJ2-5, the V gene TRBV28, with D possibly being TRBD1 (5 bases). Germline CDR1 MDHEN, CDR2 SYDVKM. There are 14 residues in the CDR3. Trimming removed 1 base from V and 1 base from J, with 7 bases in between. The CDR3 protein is CASSLSGFQETQYF. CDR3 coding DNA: TGTGCCAGCAGTTTATCAGGGTTCCAAGAGACCCAGTACTTC.

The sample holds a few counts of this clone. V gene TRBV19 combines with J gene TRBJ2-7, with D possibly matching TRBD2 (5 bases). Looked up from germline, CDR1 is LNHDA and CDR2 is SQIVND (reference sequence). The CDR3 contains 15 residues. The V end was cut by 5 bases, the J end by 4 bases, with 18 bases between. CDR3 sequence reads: CASSGEDSEPYEQYF. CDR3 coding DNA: TGTGCCAGTAGTGGCGAGGACTCGGAACCTTACGAGCAGTACTTC.

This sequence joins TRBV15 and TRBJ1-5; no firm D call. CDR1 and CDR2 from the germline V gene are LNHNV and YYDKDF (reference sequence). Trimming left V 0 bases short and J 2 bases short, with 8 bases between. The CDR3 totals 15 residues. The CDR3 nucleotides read TGTGCCACCAGCAGAGACGGGAGAGGCAATCAGCCCCAGCATTTT. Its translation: CATSRDGRGNQPQHF.

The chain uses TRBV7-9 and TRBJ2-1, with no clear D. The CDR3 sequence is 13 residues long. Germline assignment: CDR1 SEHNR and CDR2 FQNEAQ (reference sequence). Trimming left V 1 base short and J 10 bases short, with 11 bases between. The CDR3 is CASSLGRSTEQFF. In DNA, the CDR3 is TGTGCCAGCAGCTTAGGCAGGTCAACAGAGCAGTTCTTC.

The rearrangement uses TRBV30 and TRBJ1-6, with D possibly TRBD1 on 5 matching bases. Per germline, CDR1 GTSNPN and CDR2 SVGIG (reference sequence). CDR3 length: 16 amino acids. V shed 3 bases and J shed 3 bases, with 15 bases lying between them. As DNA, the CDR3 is TGTGCCTGGAGCGGGACTCATCGGCTCTATAATTCACCCCTCCACTTT. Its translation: CAWSGTHRLYNSPLHF.

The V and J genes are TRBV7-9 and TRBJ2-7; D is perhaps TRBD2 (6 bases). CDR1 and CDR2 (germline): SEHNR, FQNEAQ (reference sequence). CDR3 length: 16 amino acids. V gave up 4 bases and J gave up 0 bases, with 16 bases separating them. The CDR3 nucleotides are TGTGCCAGCAGCTCCCAGTGGCCGGGGGACTCCTACGAGCAGTACTTC. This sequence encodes CASSSQWPGDSYEQYF.

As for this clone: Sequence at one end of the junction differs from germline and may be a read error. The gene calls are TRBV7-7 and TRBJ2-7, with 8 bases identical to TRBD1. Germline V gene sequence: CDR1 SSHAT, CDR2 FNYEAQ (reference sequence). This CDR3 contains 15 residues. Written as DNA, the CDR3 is TGTGCTAGCAGCTTAGGACAGGGATCATCCTACGAGCAGTACTTC. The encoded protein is CASSLGQGSSYEQYF.

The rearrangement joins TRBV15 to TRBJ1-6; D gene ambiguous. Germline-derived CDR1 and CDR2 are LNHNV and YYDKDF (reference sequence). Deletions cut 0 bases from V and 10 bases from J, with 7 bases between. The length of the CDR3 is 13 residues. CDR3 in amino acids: CATSRDQNSPLHF. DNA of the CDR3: TGTGCCACCAGCAGAGATCAGAACTCACCCCTCCACTTT.

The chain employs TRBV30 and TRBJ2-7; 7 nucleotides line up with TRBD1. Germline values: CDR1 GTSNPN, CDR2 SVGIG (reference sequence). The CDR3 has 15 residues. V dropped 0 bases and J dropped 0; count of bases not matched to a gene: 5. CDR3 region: CAWSVGQENSYEQYF. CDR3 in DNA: TGTGCCTGGAGTGTCGGACAGGAGAACTCCTACGAGCAGTACTTC.

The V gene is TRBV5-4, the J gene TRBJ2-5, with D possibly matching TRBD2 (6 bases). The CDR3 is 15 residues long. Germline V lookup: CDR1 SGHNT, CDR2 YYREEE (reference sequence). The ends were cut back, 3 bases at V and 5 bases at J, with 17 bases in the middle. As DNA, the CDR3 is TGTGCCAGCAGCTGGCAGCCGGGCGGGAAGGAGACCCAGTACTTC. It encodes CASSWQPGGKETQYF.

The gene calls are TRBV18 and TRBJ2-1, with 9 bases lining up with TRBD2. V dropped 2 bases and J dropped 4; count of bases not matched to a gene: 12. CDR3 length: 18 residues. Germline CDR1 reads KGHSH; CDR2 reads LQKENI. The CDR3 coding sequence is TGTGCCAGCTCACCATCGGCGGGGGCTAGCGGGAAGTACAATGAGCAGTTCTTC. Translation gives CASSPSAGASGKYNEQFF.

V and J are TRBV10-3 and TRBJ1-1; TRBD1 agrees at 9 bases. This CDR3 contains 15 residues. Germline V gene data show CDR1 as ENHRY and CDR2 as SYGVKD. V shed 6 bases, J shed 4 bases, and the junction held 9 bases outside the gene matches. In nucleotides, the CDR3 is TGTGCCATCAGGGGACAAATGACAGGGGGCACTGAAGCTTTCTTT. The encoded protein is CAIRGQMTGGTEAFF.

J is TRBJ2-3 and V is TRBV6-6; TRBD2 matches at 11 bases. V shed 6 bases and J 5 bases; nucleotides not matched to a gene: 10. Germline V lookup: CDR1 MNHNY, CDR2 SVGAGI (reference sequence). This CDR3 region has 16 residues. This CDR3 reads CASRNRLAGLGDTQYF. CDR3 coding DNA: TGTGCCAGCAGGAACAGACTAGCGGGACTAGGAGATACGCAGTATTTT.

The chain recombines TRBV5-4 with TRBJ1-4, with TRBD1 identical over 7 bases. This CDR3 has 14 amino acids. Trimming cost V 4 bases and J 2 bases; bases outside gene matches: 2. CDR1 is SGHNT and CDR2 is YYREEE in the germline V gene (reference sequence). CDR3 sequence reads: CASSQGVTNEKLFF. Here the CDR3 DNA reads TGTGCCAGCAGCCAGGGGGTCACTAATGAAAAACTGTTTTTT.

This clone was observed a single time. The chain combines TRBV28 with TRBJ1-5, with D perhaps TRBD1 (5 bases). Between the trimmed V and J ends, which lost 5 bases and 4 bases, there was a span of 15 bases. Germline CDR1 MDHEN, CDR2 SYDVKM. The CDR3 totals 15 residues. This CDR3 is CASSPLGGINQPQHF. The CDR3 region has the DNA TGTGCCAGCAGTCCCCTGGGGGGGATTAATCAGCCCCAGCATTTT.

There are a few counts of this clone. As DNA, the CDR3 is TGTGCCAGCAGTTCTCGGGTTTATGGCTACACCTTC. Translation: CASSSRVYGYTF. The chain combines TRBV7-2 with TRBJ1-2, with no clear D. Trimming took 6 bases from V and 5 from J, leaving 10 bases between them. CDR3 size: 12 residues. From germline, CDR1 is SGHTA and CDR2 FQGNSA.

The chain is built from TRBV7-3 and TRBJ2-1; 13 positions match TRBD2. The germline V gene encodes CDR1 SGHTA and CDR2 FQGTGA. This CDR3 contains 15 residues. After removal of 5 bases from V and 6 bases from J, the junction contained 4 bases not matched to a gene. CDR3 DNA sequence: TGTGCCAGCAGCCAAGGACTAGCGGGAGCCAATGAGCAGTTCTTC. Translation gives CASSQGLAGANEQFF.

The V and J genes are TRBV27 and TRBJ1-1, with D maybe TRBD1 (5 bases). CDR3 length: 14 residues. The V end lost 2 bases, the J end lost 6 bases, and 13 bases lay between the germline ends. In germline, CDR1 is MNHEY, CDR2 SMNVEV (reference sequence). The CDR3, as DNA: TGTGCCAGCAGTTTAATTTCAGGGAGGCCTGAAGCTTTCTTT. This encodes CASSLISGRPEAFF.

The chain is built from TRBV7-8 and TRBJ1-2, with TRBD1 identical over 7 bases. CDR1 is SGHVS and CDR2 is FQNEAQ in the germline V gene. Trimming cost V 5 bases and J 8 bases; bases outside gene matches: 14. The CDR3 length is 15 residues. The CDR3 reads CASSPWGRGDRGYTF. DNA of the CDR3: TGTGCCAGCAGCCCCTGGGGCAGGGGGGATAGAGGCTACACCTTC.

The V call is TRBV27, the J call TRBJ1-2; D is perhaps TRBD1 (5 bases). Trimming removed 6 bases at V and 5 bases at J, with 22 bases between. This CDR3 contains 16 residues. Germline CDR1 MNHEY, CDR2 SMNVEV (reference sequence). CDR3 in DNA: TGTGCCAGCAGCCACCTCAGGGAAACGAACCCTTATGGCTACACCTTC. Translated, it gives CASSHLRETNPYGYTF.